This T cell receptor beta chain was retrieved from a study of CD8 T cells in ankylosing spondylitis. This clonotype occurred a few times. The target antigen is unknown. CDR1 is DFQATT and CDR2 is SNEGSKA in the germline V gene (reference sequence). The CDR3 is 11 amino acids. Trimming took 6 bases from V and 7 from J, leaving 7 bases between them. Findings of the study overall: Prior literature has documented some motif variants in synovial fluid and blood from reactive arthritis.

As the method for making TCR beta libraries, quantitative 5'-RACE with molecular barcodes was used. TCRdb independently ran MiXCR on the 5' RACE reads; one entry per CDR3 protein. The top ten clones hold about 14% of a sample with roughly 150,000 distinct CDR3 sequences, 9.8% of them seen once. This clonotype was sampled from a female donor with ankylosing spondylitis or in good health (not recorded which). The sequenced material came from blood, either unsorted or a sorted T cell fraction (not recorded which). The chain joins TRBV20-1 to TRBJ1-6, with D unresolved. CDR3 residues: CSASRNSPLHF. CDR3 nucleotides: TGCAGTGCGTCGCGGAATTCACCCCTCCACTTT.